The next 3 T cell receptor beta chains were all read from a single sample in a study of PD-1 blockade in classical Hodgkin lymphoma. The data were produced by immunoSEQ multiplex PCR, yet TCRdb's version contains in-frame clones alone and is incomplete. The repertoire consists of more than 45,000 clones, with approximately 73% occurring once and the leading ten covering more than 12%. The patients all showed relapse after autologous stem cell transplantation, while their brentuximab vedotin exposure varied. This material consisted of peripheral blood mononuclear cells (PBMCs), taken before the second cycle of nivolumab. Every receptor here comes from a human donor with classical Hodgkin lymphoma.

The J gene is TRBJ1-1, the V gene TRBV6-5; 8 nucleotides line up with TRBD1. The CDR3 extends over 15 amino acids. The V gene's germline CDR1 is MNHEY and CDR2 SVGAGI. V was pared by 5 bases and J by 6 bases, with 11 bases of the junction left unmatched. CDR3 sequence: CASSIIPGQASEAFF. CDR3 sequence (DNA): TGTGCCAGCAGTATTATACCGGGACAGGCATCTGAAGCTTTCTTT.

The chain carries TRBV19 and TRBJ2-7; D not certain. Trimming removed 5 bases at V and 5 bases at J, with 13 bases between. CDR3 size: 13 residues. The V gene's germline CDR1 is LNHDA and CDR2 SQIVND (reference sequence). In DNA form, the CDR3 reads TGTGCCAGTAGTTCCACCCTGGCCCACGAGCAGTACTTC. Translating gives CASSSTLAHEQYF.

The rearrangement links TRBV7-9 to TRBJ2-7; 9 bases match TRBD1. This CDR3 is built from 15 residues. The germline V gene encodes CDR1 SEHNR and CDR2 FQNEAQ (reference sequence). Losses at the gene ends were 5 bases for V and 2 bases for J; bases not matched to a gene: 7. The CDR3 sequence is CASSLGQGGPYEQYF. The CDR3 nucleotides are TGTGCCAGCAGCCTGGGACAGGGAGGACCCTACGAGCAGTACTTC.